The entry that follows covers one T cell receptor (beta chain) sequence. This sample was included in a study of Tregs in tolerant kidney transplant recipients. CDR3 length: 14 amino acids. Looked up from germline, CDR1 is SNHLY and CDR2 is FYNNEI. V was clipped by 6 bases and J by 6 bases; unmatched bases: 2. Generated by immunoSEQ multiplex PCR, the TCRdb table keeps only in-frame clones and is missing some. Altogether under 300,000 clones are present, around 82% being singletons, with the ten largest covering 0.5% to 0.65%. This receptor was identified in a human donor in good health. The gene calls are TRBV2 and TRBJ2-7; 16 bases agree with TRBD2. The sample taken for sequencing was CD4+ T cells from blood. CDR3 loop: CASRGLAGGSEQYF. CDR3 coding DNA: TGTGCCAGCAGGGGACTAGCGGGAGGGAGCGAGCAGTACTTC.